This T cell receptor (beta chain) was sequenced during a study of cytomegalovirus exposure and HLA in healthy donors. Per germline, CDR1 SGHVS and CDR2 FQNEAQ. The CDR3 consists of 15 residues. Trimming removed 1 base from V and 9 bases from J; junction bases left unmatched: 5. With 60 Vbeta and 13 Jbeta primers, the PCR was carried out. Assay used: immunoSEQ multiplex PCR; TCRdb lists only in-frame clones, some missing. The sample shows approximately 110,000 clones, around 80% of them seen only once. The table lists this clone with a few counts. V and J are TRBV7-8 and TRBJ1-6; 8 bases agree with TRBD1. The sequence was obtained from a man under 40 in good health and CMV-seronegative. The sequenced material came from PBMCs. For the CDR3, the DNA is TGTGCCAGCAGCTTAGGGACAGGGATGGGTTCACCCCTCCACTTT. It specifies CASSLGTGMGSPLHF.